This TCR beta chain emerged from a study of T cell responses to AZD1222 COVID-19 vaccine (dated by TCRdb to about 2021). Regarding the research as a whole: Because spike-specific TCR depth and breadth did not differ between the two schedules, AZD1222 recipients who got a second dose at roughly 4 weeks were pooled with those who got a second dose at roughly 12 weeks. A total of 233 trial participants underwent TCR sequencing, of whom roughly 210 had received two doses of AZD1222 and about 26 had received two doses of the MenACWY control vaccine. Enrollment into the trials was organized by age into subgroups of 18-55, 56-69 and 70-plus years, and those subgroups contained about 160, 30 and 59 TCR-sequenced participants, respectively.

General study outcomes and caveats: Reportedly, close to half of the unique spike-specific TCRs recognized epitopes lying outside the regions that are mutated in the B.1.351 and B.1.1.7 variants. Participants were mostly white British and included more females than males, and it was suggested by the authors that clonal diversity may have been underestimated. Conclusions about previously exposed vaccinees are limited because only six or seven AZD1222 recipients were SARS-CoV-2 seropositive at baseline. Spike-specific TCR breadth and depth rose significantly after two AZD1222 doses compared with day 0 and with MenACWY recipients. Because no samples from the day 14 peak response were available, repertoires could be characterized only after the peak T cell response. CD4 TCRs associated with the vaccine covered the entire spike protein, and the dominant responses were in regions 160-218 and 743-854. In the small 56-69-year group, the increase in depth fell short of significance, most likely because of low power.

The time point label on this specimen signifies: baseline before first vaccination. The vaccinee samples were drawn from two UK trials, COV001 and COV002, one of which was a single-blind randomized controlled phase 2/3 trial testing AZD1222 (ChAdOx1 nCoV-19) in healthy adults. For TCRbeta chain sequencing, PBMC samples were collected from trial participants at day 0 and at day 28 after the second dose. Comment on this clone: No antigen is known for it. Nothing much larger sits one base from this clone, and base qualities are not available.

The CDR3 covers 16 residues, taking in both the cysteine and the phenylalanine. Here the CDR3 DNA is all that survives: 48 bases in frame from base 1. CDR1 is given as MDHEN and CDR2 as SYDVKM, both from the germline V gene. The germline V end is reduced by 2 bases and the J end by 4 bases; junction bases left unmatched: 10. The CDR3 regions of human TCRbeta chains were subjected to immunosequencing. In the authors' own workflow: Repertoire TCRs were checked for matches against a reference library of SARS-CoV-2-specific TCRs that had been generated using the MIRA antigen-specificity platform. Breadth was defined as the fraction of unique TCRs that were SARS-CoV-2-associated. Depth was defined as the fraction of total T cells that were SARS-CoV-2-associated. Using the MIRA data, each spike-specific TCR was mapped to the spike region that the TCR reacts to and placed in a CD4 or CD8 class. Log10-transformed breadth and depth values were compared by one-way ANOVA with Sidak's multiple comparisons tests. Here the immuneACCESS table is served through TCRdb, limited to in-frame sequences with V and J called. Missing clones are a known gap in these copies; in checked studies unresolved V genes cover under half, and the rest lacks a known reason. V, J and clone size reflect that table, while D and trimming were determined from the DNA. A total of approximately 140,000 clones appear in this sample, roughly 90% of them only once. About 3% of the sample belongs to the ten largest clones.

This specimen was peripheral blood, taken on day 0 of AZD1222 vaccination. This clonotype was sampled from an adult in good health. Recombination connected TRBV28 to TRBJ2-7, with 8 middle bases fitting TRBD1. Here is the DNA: TGTGCCAGCAGTTTAGTCCTCGGGACAGGACTTTACGAGCAGTACTTC. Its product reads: CASSLVLGTGLYEQYF.